The 29 T cell receptor beta chains below were found in one sample sequenced in a study of blood T cell repertoires in COVID-19. TCRdb's copy holds only in-frame clones and misses some; the assay was immunoSEQ multiplex PCR. Among some 320,000 clones listed, more than 90% were seen once. Specimen: PBMCs or T cells enriched from blood (not recorded which). The receptors here all came from a man between 60 and 75 years old who had recovered from COVID-19.

The V call is TRBV4-3, the J call TRBJ2-3; no clear D. V was trimmed by 5 bases and J by 2 bases, leaving 11 bases between them. This CDR3 spans 14 amino acids. CDR1 and CDR2 from the germline V gene are LGHNA and YSLEER. DNA for the CDR3: TGCGCCAGCAGCGGAGTCGGCTACACAGATACGCAGTATTTT. This codes for CASSGVGYTDTQYF.

The V and J genes are TRBV7-6 and TRBJ2-3; perhaps TRBD2 as D (5 bases). The germline V gene encodes CDR1 SGHVS and CDR2 FNYEAQ. CDR3 length equals 15 residues. The V end was cut by 5 bases, the J end by 0 bases, with 12 bases between. CDR3 coding DNA: TGTGCCAGCAGCCTCAGCGGATTTAGCACAGATACGCAGTATTTT. Protein sequence: CASSLSGFSTDTQYF.

This sequence joins TRBV19 and TRBJ2-1, with D unclear. CDR1 LNHDA and CDR2 SQIVND come from the germline V gene (reference sequence). The CDR3 consists of 18 residues. V was pared by 3 bases and J by 3 bases, with 21 bases between. The CDR3 coding sequence is TGTGCCAGTAGTATCAACTGGGCCGTCCTGTGGAACTACAATGAGCAGTTCTTC. Its protein is CASSINWAVLWNYNEQFF.

V usage is TRBV4-3 and J usage is TRBJ1-5, with D unresolved. V lost 1 base, J lost 7 bases, and 11 bases lay in between. This CDR3 region has 14 residues. Germline lookup yields CDR1 LGHNA and CDR2 YSLEER. CDR3 residues: CASSQGKYSQPQHF. CDR3 bases: TGCGCCAGCAGCCAAGGCAAATACAGCCAGCCCCAGCATTTT.

This chain uses TRBV5-6 with TRBJ1-6, with 7 bases identical to TRBD1. The junction had 8 bases not matched to a gene; V was cut back by 4 bases and J by 4 bases. CDR3 length: 16 amino acids. The germline V gene has CDR1 SGHDT and CDR2 YYEEEE. CDR3 amino acids: CASSGGDRQYNSPLHF. The CDR3 DNA sequence: TGTGCCAGCAGCGGAGGGGACAGACAATATAATTCACCCCTCCACTTT.

The CDR3 DNA reads as TGTGCCAGTAGTATAGCAAACAGGGGTTTCTATAATTCACCCCTCCACTTT. Amino acids: CASSIANRGFYNSPLHF. This rearrangement joins TRBV19 to TRBJ1-6; 7 positions agree with TRBD1. Germline CDR1 is LNHDA and CDR2 is SQIVND (reference sequence). Trimming at V came to 1 base and at J to 3 bases, leaving 6 bases not matched to a gene. The CDR3 consists of 17 residues.

This sequence joins TRBV29-1 and TRBJ2-5; weak D call: TRBD2 (5 bases). The CDR3 loop spans 13 amino acids. With 4 bases removed from V and 7 bases from J, the gap between germline ends came to 16 bases. Germline loops: CDR1 SQVTM, CDR2 ANQGSEA. In nucleotides, the CDR3 is TGCAGCGTTGCTCCGGGTACTAGATCGACCCAGTACTTC. Residues: CSVAPGTRSTQYF.

The rearrangement uses TRBV7-9 and TRBJ2-6; D unclear. V lost 5 bases, J lost 2 bases, and 10 bases lay in between. This CDR3 is built from 15 residues. Per germline, CDR1 SEHNR and CDR2 FQNEAQ (reference sequence). CDR3 region: CASSPASAGANVLTF. DNA of the CDR3: TGTGCCAGCAGCCCAGCGTCCGCTGGGGCCAACGTCCTGACTTTC.

Comments on this clone: Other DNA sequences in this specimen translate into the identical CDR3. The chain recombines TRBV10-3 with TRBJ1-1; possibly TRBD1 for D (6 bases). CDR1 is ENHRY and CDR2 is SYGVKD in the germline V gene. The CDR3 has 13 residues. V lost 6 bases and J 2 bases, leaving 10 bases between the germline ends. DNA of the CDR3: TGTGCCATCAGGCAGGGGACAAACACTGAAGCTTTCTTT. It codes for CAIRQGTNTEAFF.

The chain recombines TRBV18 with TRBJ1-1, with 7 bases identical to TRBD1. The CDR3 has 17 amino acids. The V segment lost 2 bases and the J segment 3 bases; nucleotides outside the gene matches: 12. Per germline, CDR1 KGHSH and CDR2 LQKENI. CDR3: CASSPFVRGARDTEAFF. DNA for the CDR3: TGTGCCAGCTCACCATTCGTCAGGGGGGCGAGAGACACTGAAGCTTTCTTT. Supplemented by reference TRBV18 and TRBJ1-1, the full variable domain reads NAGVMQNPRHLVRRRGQEARLRCSPMKGHSHVYWYRQLPEEGLKFMVYLQKENIIDESGMPKERFSAEFPKEGPSILRIQQVVRGDSAAYFCASSPFVRGARDTEAFFGQGTRLTVV.

The CDR3 sequence: CASSQEVARQNTEAFF. In DNA, the CDR3 is TGCGCCAGCAGCCAAGAAGTGGCCAGGCAAAACACTGAAGCTTTCTTT. The chain carries TRBV4-1 and TRBJ1-1; D is unresolved. The CDR3 extends over 16 amino acids. Germline loops: CDR1 MGHRA, CDR2 YSYEKL. Trimming stripped 0 bases from V and 2 bases from J, with 13 bases between.

This clone was seen a single time. The V call is TRBV19, the J call TRBJ1-2; D is unclear. In germline, CDR1 is LNHDA, CDR2 SQIVND (reference sequence). V was clipped by 6 bases and J by 4 bases, with 12 bases between them. The CDR3 runs 13 residues. CDR3 in DNA: TGTGCCAGTAGGGAAGAGGTTGCCTATGGCTACACCTTC. Protein: CASREEVAYGYTF.

The genes are TRBV27 and TRBJ2-6; D gene ambiguous. Germline V gene sequence: CDR1 MNHEY, CDR2 SMNVEV (reference sequence). Trimming shortened V by 2 bases and J by 3 bases, and 20 bases separated the two germline ends. The CDR3 contains 19 residues. CDR3 sequence (DNA): TGTGCCAGCAGTTTAGCTCGAACAGTGCCGTTTTATGGGGCCAACGTCCTGACTTTC. Amino acids: CASSLARTVPFYGANVLTF.

The rearrangement links TRBV3-1 (or the pseudogene TRBV3-2) to TRBJ2-7; D is possibly TRBD1 (5 bases). The CDR3 consists of 13 residues. The V gene lost 2 bases and the J gene lost 5 bases, with 10 bases spanning the gap. Germline CDR1 and CDR2: LGHDT and YNNKEL (reference sequence). CDR3 in amino acids: CASSQSKGNEQYF. Here the CDR3 DNA reads TGTGCCAGCAGCCAAAGTAAGGGGAACGAGCAGTACTTC.

This chain uses TRBV11-2 with TRBJ1-1; D gene ambiguous. The CDR3 runs 13 residues. Germline CDR1 reads SGHAT; CDR2 reads FQNNGV. Trimming cost V 2 bases and J 1 base, with 5 bases left between them. CDR3 amino acids: CASSLPWNTEAFF. The CDR3 bases are TGTGCCAGCAGCTTACCGTGGAACACTGAAGCTTTCTTT.

This clone was detected only once. The chain links TRBV19 to TRBJ2-1, with TRBD2 matching over 14 bases. Germline values: CDR1 LNHDA, CDR2 SQIVND (reference sequence). Trimming at V came to 6 bases and at J to 9 bases, leaving 10 bases not matched to a gene. The CDR3 runs 16 residues. The CDR3 is CASRNRTSGRSAEQFF. The CDR3, as DNA: TGTGCCAGTAGGAATAGGACTAGCGGGAGGTCGGCTGAGCAGTTCTTC.

In this sample, this clone turned up many times. The chain combines TRBV6-5 with TRBJ1-2; D is perhaps TRBD1 (6 bases). V dropped 5 bases and J dropped 7 bases, with 17 bases sitting between them. Germline V gives CDR1 MNHEY, CDR2 SVGAGI. CDR3 size: 14 residues. DNA of the CDR3: TGTGCCAGCAGTCATCCGGACAGCCTTCGTGGCTACACCTTC. Protein product: CASSHPDSLRGYTF.

The rearrangement joins TRBV6-2 or TRBV6-3 to TRBJ2-7; 8 bases agree with TRBD1. Looked up from germline, CDR1 is MNHEY and CDR2 is SVGEGT. The J segment lost 4 bases and the V segment lost 2 bases, leaving 10 bases of the junction unmatched. This CDR3 region has 16 residues. CDR3 in amino acids: CASSYRPGGRFYEQYF. The CDR3 nucleotides read TGTGCCAGCAGTTACCGGCCAGGGGGCCGTTTTTACGAGCAGTACTTC.

The rearrangement joins TRBV7-9 to TRBJ2-7, with D maybe TRBD2 (5 bases). The CDR3 contains 12 residues. The V gene lost 5 bases and the J gene lost 6 bases, with 11 bases spanning the gap. Looked up from germline, CDR1 is SEHNR and CDR2 is FQNEAQ (reference sequence). The CDR3 DNA is TGTGCCAGCAGCCCATTGGGGAGCGAGCAGTACTTC. It encodes CASSPLGSEQYF.

V usage is TRBV5-4 and J usage is TRBJ2-6; tentatively, D is TRBD2 (6 bases). The CDR3 is 16 residues long. V lost 4 bases and J 2 bases, leaving 13 bases between the germline ends. The germline CDR1 and CDR2 sequences are SGHNT and YYREEE (reference sequence). For the CDR3, the DNA is TGTGCCAGCAGCCCAACTAGCTTCCCTGGGGCCAACGTCCTGACTTTC. This sequence encodes CASSPTSFPGANVLTF. Complete variable domain (other parts from reference TRBV5-4 and TRBJ2-6): ETGVTQSPTHLIKTRGQQVTLRCSSQSGHNTVSWYQQALGQGPQFIFQYYREEENGRGNFPPRFSGLQFPNYSSELNVNALELDDSALYLCASSPTSFPGANVLTFGAGSRLTVL.

The rearrangement uses TRBV7-8 and TRBJ1-2; no clear D gene. The germline V gene has CDR1 SGHVS and CDR2 FQNEAQ. Trimming took off 5 bases at V and 8 bases at J, with 18 bases between the two ends. The CDR3 is made up of 14 amino acids. CDR3 nucleotides: TGTGCCAGCAGCCCCCGGGCGGAGGGCCGGGGCTACACCTTC. Its translation is CASSPRAEGRGYTF.

V and J are TRBV2 and TRBJ1-4; tentatively, D is TRBD1 (6 bases). CDR3 size: 16 residues. Trimming took off 7 bases at V and 0 bases at J, with 15 bases between the two ends. Germline CDR1 reads SNHLY; CDR2 reads FYNNEI. CDR3 sequence (DNA): TGTGCCAGCAAAAATGGGGGGGCTGCAACTAATGAAAAACTGTTTTTT. Protein sequence: CASKNGGAATNEKLFF.

The chain uses TRBV4-1 and TRBJ1-6; 7 bases line up with TRBD1. The J segment lost 8 bases and the V segment lost 1 base, leaving 8 bases of the junction unmatched. This CDR3 is built from 16 residues. Germline V gene data show CDR1 as MGHRA and CDR2 as YSYEKL. CDR3 sequence (DNA): TGCGCCAGCAGCCAAGCTATGACAGGGAGCGATTCACCCCTCCACTTT. This encodes CASSQAMTGSDSPLHF.

The V and J genes are TRBV3-1 (or the pseudogene TRBV3-2) and TRBJ2-7; 8 nucleotides align to TRBD1. The CDR3 loop spans 14 amino acids. Unmatched junction bases numbered 9, after V lost 4 bases and J lost 7 bases. Germline V gives CDR1 LGHDT, CDR2 YNNKEL (reference sequence). The CDR3 DNA reads TGTGCCAGCAGCCGAGGACAGGGTCTTGGGGAGCAGTACTTC. The encoded protein is CASSRGQGLGEQYF.

The chain carries TRBV3-1 (or the pseudogene TRBV3-2) and TRBJ1-1; D remains unclear. The V end was cut by 2 bases, the J end by 2 bases, with 6 bases between. In germline, CDR1 is LGHDT, CDR2 YNNKEL (reference sequence). The CDR3 loop spans 13 amino acids. CDR3 sequence reads: CASSQIPNTEAFF. CDR3 in DNA: TGTGCCAGCAGCCAAATCCCTAACACTGAAGCTTTCTTT.

The V call is TRBV19, the J call TRBJ1-6, with no clear D. The CDR3 is 14 residues long. The V and J ends lost 9 bases and 6 bases respectively, with 15 bases between them. The germline V gene has CDR1 LNHDA and CDR2 SQIVND (reference sequence). CDR3 amino acids: CASSPAGINSPLHF. DNA for the CDR3: TGTGCCAGCAGCCCGGCCGGGATTAATTCACCCCTCCACTTT.

This clone was picked up a small number of times. The chain employs TRBV6-4 and TRBJ2-7; 15 bases are shared with TRBD2. Germline V gene sequence: CDR1 MRHNA, CDR2 SNTAGT. The CDR3 is 15 residues long. Losses at the gene ends were 6 bases for V and 7 bases for J; bases not matched to a gene: 7. The CDR3, as DNA: TGTGCCAGCAGCCGAGGACTAGCGGGAGGGGAAGAGCAGTACTTC. Translating it yields CASSRGLAGGEEQYF.

The rearrangement links TRBV29-1 to TRBJ2-1; D is uncertain. CDR1 is SQVTM, CDR2 ANQGSEA, per germline. V lost 3 bases to trimming and J lost 4 bases, with 7 bases between them. This CDR3 spans 12 amino acids. The CDR3 DNA follows: TGCAGCGTTGACGGAGTATACAATGAGCAGTTCTTC. It encodes CSVDGVYNEQFF.

V is TRBV29-1 and J is TRBJ2-1; TRBD2 agrees at 7 bases. The CDR3 loop spans 15 amino acids. The V gene end was trimmed by 6 bases and the J gene end by 5 bases; junction bases not matched to a gene: 13. From germline, CDR1 is SQVTM and CDR2 ANQGSEA. CDR3 sequence reads: CSVSLGASGNNEQFF. In nucleotides, the CDR3 is TGCAGCGTATCGCTTGGCGCTAGCGGAAACAATGAGCAGTTCTTC.